The 2 T cell receptor beta chains below come from one sample, sequenced in a study of patients and donors after allogeneic stem cell transplantation. TCRdb fed the RT-PCR reads into MiXCR, producing one record per CDR3 protein. The sample has about a million distinct CDR3 sequences; about a sixth are singletons. Material: blood, either unsorted or a sorted T cell fraction (not recorded which). The receptors were gathered from a human donor who was either an allogeneic HSCT recipient or a stem cell or donor lymphocyte infusion donor (not recorded which). It is not recorded whose cells these are; they may come from a transplant donor.

The gene calls are TRBV18 and TRBJ1-2, with a tentative D call TRBD1 (6 bases). The CDR3 totals 17 residues. V was clipped by 3 bases and J by 1 base, with 18 bases between them. CDR1 KGHSH and CDR2 LQKENI come from the germline V gene. The CDR3 nucleotides read TGTGCCAGCTCACCGTATGACCAGGGGACCTATAACTATGGCTACACCTTC. Translating gives CASSPYDQGTYNYGYTF. Drawing the rest from reference TRBV18 and TRBJ1-2, the complete variable domain is NAGVMQNPRHLVRRRGQEARLRCSPMKGHSHVYWYRQLPEEGLKFMVYLQKENIIDESGMPKERFSAEFPKEGPSILRIQQVVRGDSAAYFCASSPYDQGTYNYGYTFGSGTRLTVV.

This clonotype was counted between two and nine times. The chain has TRBV20-1 and TRBJ1-3, with D maybe TRBD1 (6 bases). From germline, CDR1 is DFQATT and CDR2 SNEGSKA (reference sequence). The CDR3 covers 16 residues. V shed 0 bases and J shed 4 bases, with 16 bases lying between them. CDR3 DNA: TGCAGTGCTAGAGATCCGGCAGGGGATAGGGGAAACACCATATATTTT. It is translated as CSARDPAGDRGNTIYF.